Included here is one T cell receptor (beta chain) sequence, with context. Participants' reported clinical history set cohort assignment. This entry belongs to a study of blood T cell repertoires in COVID-19. Germline V gene sequence: CDR1 LGHDT, CDR2 YNNKEL (reference sequence). Trimming took off 1 base at V and 6 bases at J, with 9 bases between the two ends. CDR3 length: 14 residues. As originally analysed: Reference gene primer amplification gave estimated nucleated cell counts. Some clones are missing from TCRdb's copy, which holds only in-frame ones; the method was immunoSEQ multiplex PCR. For V, J and clone size, that table is used; D and trimming come from the DNA. The sample shows a few hundred thousand clones, more than 75% of them seen only once.

The receptor was isolated from a woman in her thirties who had recovered from COVID-19. The chain is built from TRBV3-1 (or the pseudogene TRBV3-2) and TRBJ2-2; D not certain. Sequencing was done on a sample of PBMCs or T cells enriched from blood (not recorded which). The CDR3, as DNA: TGTGCCAGCAGCCAAGGGCTGCGGCCCGGGGAGCTGTTTTTT. Its translation: CASSQGLRPGELFF.